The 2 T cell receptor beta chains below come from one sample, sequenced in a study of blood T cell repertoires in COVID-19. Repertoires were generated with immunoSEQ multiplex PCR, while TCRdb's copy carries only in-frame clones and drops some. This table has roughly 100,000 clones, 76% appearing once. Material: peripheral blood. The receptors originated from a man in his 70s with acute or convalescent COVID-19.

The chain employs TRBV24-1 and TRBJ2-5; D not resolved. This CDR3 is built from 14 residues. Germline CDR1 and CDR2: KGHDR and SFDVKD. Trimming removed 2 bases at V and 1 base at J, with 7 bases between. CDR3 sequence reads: CATSDSVVQETQYF. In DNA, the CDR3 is TGTGCCACCAGTGATTCGGTAGTCCAAGAGACCCAGTACTTC.

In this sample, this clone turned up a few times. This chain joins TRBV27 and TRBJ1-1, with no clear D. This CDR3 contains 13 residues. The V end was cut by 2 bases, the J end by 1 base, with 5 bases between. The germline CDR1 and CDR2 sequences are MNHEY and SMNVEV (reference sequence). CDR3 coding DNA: TGTGCCAGCAGTTTAAGAGGGAACACTGAAGCTTTCTTT. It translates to CASSLRGNTEAFF.